The 25 T cell receptor beta chains below were found in one sample sequenced in a study of Graves' ophthalmopathy and Graves' hyperthyroidism. Amplified TCR beta CDR3 regions were obtained using RNA transcripts as template. The first round was an RT-PCR with HTBI primers, and the second round was a multiplex PCR. TCRdb re-called the multiplex PCR reads with MiXCR, one entry per CDR3 protein. Among about 390,000 distinct CDR3 sequences listed, about 17% were seen once. The specimen was peripheral blood. The receptors were sampled from an adult woman with stable Graves' hyperthyroidism.

This clonotype has ten or more counts. The rearrangement uses TRBV19 and TRBJ1-5; the D gene is possibly TRBD1 (5 bases). CDR3 length: 14 amino acids. Trimming left V 4 bases short and J 5 bases short, with 12 bases between. The germline V gene encodes CDR1 LNHDA and CDR2 SQIVND (reference sequence). The CDR3, as DNA: TGTGCCAGTAGTACCGGGACCACCTATCAGCCCCAGCATTTT. This encodes CASSTGTTYQPQHF.

In this sample, this clonotype turned up many times. This chain links TRBV12-5 with TRBJ1-2; D not certain. CDR1 is LGHNT, CDR2 FRNRAP, per germline. CDR3 size: 16 residues. Deletions cut 3 bases from V and 0 bases from J, with 14 bases between. Written as DNA, the CDR3 is TGTGCTAGTGGTTTACTGGGAGTGAACACTAACTATGGCTACACCTTC. Its protein product is CASGLLGVNTNYGYTF. Using reference TRBV12-5 and TRBJ1-2 for the parts outside the CDR3, the full variable domain is DARVTQTPRHKVTEMGQEVTMRCQPILGHNTVFWYRQTMMQGLELLAYFRNRAPLDDSGMPKDRFSAEMPDATLATLKIQPSEPRDSAVYFCASGLLGVNTNYGYTFGSGTRLTVV.

This clonotype was observed many times. This chain joins TRBV28 and TRBJ1-1; TRBD1 matches at 7 bases. Germline V gene sequence: CDR1 MDHEN, CDR2 SYDVKM. This CDR3 is built from 16 residues. V lost 4 bases to trimming and J lost 6 bases; unmatched junction nucleotides: 14. The CDR3 coding sequence is TGTGCCAGCAGTTCCCTTCAGGGGGGGAAGGGGGCTGAAGCTTTCTTT. This encodes CASSSLQGGKGAEAFF.

This clonotype showed up many times. The V gene is TRBV5-6, the J gene TRBJ1-1, with a possible D match to TRBD1 (5 bases). Germline CDR1 is SGHDT and CDR2 is YYEEEE. The CDR3 spans 15 residues. Trimming left V 1 base short and J 1 base short, with 11 bases between. The CDR3 is CASSLYGQGNTEAFF. CDR3 nucleotides: TGTGCCAGCAGCTTGTACGGGCAGGGGAACACTGAAGCTTTCTTT.

This rearrangement joins TRBV10-3 to TRBJ1-2; possibly TRBD1 for D (5 bases). From germline, CDR1 is ENHRY and CDR2 SYGVKD. This CDR3 is built from 12 residues. The V end was cut by 8 bases, the J end by 13 bases, with 20 bases between. DNA of the CDR3: TGTGCCATCCAACCGGGAGCAGGGCTGAGCACCTTC. Encoded protein: CAIQPGAGLSTF.

This clonotype was recorded many times. The genes are TRBV12-3 or TRBV12-4 and TRBJ1-1; 9 positions agree with TRBD1. This CDR3 spans 14 amino acids. J gave up 8 bases and V 7 bases, and 11 bases lay outside the gene matches. The CDR3 DNA follows: TGTGCCAGCACCCAAACAGGGGGCGGTTCGGAAGCTTTCTTT. It yields the protein CASTQTGGGSEAFF.

This clonotype was seen many times. The chain employs TRBV27 and TRBJ2-7; 7 nucleotides align to TRBD1. The CDR3 covers 14 residues. The trim removed 2 bases at V and 5 bases at J, leaving 6 bases unmatched. Germline values: CDR1 MNHEY, CDR2 SMNVEV (reference sequence). The CDR3 reads CASSLGTDGNEQYF. In nucleotides, the CDR3 is TGTGCCAGCAGTTTAGGGACAGACGGCAACGAGCAGTACTTC.

The table lists this clonotype with many counts. The chain employs TRBV28 and TRBJ2-5, with D possibly being TRBD1 (6 bases). Germline V gives CDR1 MDHEN, CDR2 SYDVKM. V lost 5 bases and J 3 bases, leaving 7 bases between the germline ends. The CDR3 is 12 residues long. In nucleotides, the CDR3 is TGTGCCAGCAGTCACAGGGAAGAGACCCAGTACTTC. Protein sequence: CASSHREETQYF.

This clonotype was seen repeatedly, ten times or more. The V gene is TRBV28, the J gene TRBJ2-2; TRBD2 aligns across 7 bases. CDR3 length: 17 amino acids. CDR1 and CDR2 (germline): MDHEN, SYDVKM. The J segment lost 4 bases and the V segment lost 0 bases, leaving 8 bases of the junction unmatched. CDR3 bases: TGTGCCAGCAGTTTATGGTCTGAGACTAGCTTCACCGGGGAGCTGTTTTTT. It codes for CASSLWSETSFTGELFF.

This clonotype was observed at least ten times. The chain is built from TRBV12-3 or TRBV12-4 and TRBJ2-2; the match to TRBD2 covers 8 bases. The CDR3 covers 15 residues. The V gene end was trimmed by 6 bases and the J gene end by 6 bases; junction bases not matched to a gene: 9. The CDR3 is CASSPRSGGPGELFF. CDR3 nucleotides: TGTGCCAGCAGCCCCCGATCGGGGGGGCCCGGGGAGCTGTTTTTT.

This clonotype was recorded many times. One end of the junction does not line up with germline, which may come from a read error. The genes are TRBV6-2 or TRBV6-3 and TRBJ1-5, with D perhaps matching TRBD1 (6 bases). The CDR3 covers 17 residues. Germline V CDR1 and CDR2: MNHEY, SVGEGT. The CDR3 loop reads CASSYLQGYGSDQPQHF. In DNA, the CDR3 is TGTGCCAGCAGTTATCTACAGGGTTACGGTAGCGATCAGCCCCAGCATTTT.

This chain links TRBV30 with TRBJ1-1; the D gene is possibly TRBD1 (5 bases). The germline gives CDR1 GTSNPN, CDR2 SVGIG (reference sequence). The CDR3 extends over 14 amino acids. With 3 bases removed from V and 6 bases from J, the gap between germline ends came to 17 bases. CDR3 nucleotides: TGTGCCTGGAGCACGGGGGTGGGTAAGGCTGAAGCTTTCTTT. Its translation is CAWSTGVGKAEAFF. Supplemented by reference TRBV30 and TRBJ1-1, the full variable domain reads SQTIHQWPATLVQPVGSPLSLECTVEGTSNPNLYWYRQAAGRGLQLLFYSVGIGQISSEVPQNLSASRPQDRQFILSSKKLLLSDSGFYLCAWSTGVGKAEAFFGQGTRLTVV.

This clonotype appeared many times. V is TRBV29-1 and J is TRBJ2-6; D remains ambiguous. The ends were cut back, 4 bases at V and 0 bases at J, with 13 bases in the middle. The CDR3 sequence is 16 residues long. Germline CDR1 and CDR2: SQVTM and ANQGSEA. DNA for the CDR3: TGCAGCGTTGTTGCGTACAGTCTCTCTGGGGCCAACGTCCTGACTTTC. Residues: CSVVAYSLSGANVLTF.

This chain connects TRBV7-9 to TRBJ2-2; D is possibly TRBD1 (6 bases). CDR3 length: 15 residues. The V and J ends lost 8 bases and 6 bases respectively, with 19 bases between them. Germline V gene lookup returns CDR1 SEHNR and CDR2 FQNEAQ (reference sequence). The DNA for the CDR3 is TGTGCCAGCTCCTACTCCCCAACAGGGCCCGGGGAGCTGTTTTTT. It codes for CASSYSPTGPGELFF.

This clonotype was seen repeatedly, ten times or more. The genes are TRBV12-3 or TRBV12-4 and TRBJ1-5; D uncertain. V was shortened by 0 bases and J by 0 bases, with 12 bases between the two germline ends. The CDR3 totals 17 residues. CDR3 region: CASSLAGGTYSNQPQHF. DNA of the CDR3: TGTGCCAGCAGTTTAGCTGGAGGAACCTATAGCAATCAGCCCCAGCATTTT.

This clonotype was counted many times. This chain joins TRBV30 and TRBJ2-6, with D perhaps being TRBD1 or TRBD2 (5 bases each). The CDR3 consists of 17 residues. V lost 2 bases and J 4 bases, leaving 18 bases between the germline ends. In germline, CDR1 is GTSNPN, CDR2 SVGIG (reference sequence). DNA for the CDR3: TGTGCCTGGAGTCAGGGACCGGCGGTGAGGGGGGCCAACGTCCTGACTTTC. Amino acids: CAWSQGPAVRGANVLTF.

At least ten counts were recorded for this clonotype. The CDR3 coding sequence is TGTGCCAGCAGTAAACGTACAGGGGGATACGAGCAGTACTTC. Its protein is CASSKRTGGYEQYF. The rearrangement links TRBV6-1 to TRBJ2-7; 8 bases align to TRBD1. This CDR3 has 14 residues. Germline loops: CDR1 MNHNS, CDR2 SASEGT. The V gene end was trimmed by 5 bases and the J gene end by 4 bases; junction bases not matched to a gene: 7.

This clonotype was detected many times. The chain has TRBV6-1 and TRBJ2-7, with 8 bases fitting TRBD1. The CDR3 sequence is 15 residues long. In germline, CDR1 is MNHNS, CDR2 SASEGT. With 4 bases clipped from V and 0 bases from J, the junction kept 5 bases outside the gene matches. The CDR3 region is CASSGDRLSSYEQYF. The CDR3 DNA follows: TGTGCCAGCAGTGGGGACAGGTTAAGCTCCTACGAGCAGTACTTC.

At least ten counts were recorded for this clonotype. This CDR3 reads CAWSAGYYGYTF. For the CDR3, the DNA is TGTGCCTGGAGTGCGGGGTACTATGGCTACACCTTC. The V call is TRBV30, the J call TRBJ1-2; the D is unclear. The germline V and J ends were trimmed by 1 base and 3 bases, with 6 bases remaining between them. Germline V gene sequence: CDR1 GTSNPN, CDR2 SVGIG (reference sequence). The CDR3 contains 12 residues.

Many counts were recorded for this clonotype. DNA for the CDR3: TGCAGTGCAGTAGCGGGGGTAGGTCAGCCCCAGCATTTT. Protein sequence: CSAVAGVGQPQHF. The chain couples TRBV20-1 to TRBJ1-5; D might be TRBD1 (5 bases). Per germline, CDR1 DFQATT and CDR2 SNEGSKA (reference sequence). V was clipped by 6 bases and J by 6 bases, with 15 bases between them. This CDR3 has 13 residues.

This clonotype was counted ten times or more. A single base separates this from a much larger clone, so it may be a read error. J is TRBJ1-1 and V is TRBV6-2 or TRBV6-3, with D unresolved. The CDR3 totals 11 residues. The germline V and J ends were trimmed by 6 bases and 5 bases, with 7 bases remaining between them. CDR1 is MNHEY, CDR2 SVGEGT, per germline. CDR3 bases: TGTGCCAGCAGCCGTAAGACTGAAGCTTTCTTT. Translating gives CASSRKTEAFF.

CDR3 protein: CASSLQGGIYEQYF. The CDR3 DNA sequence: TGTGCCAGCAGTCTGCAGGGTGGAATCTACGAGCAGTACTTC. The chain recombines TRBV28 with TRBJ2-7, with D possibly matching TRBD1 (5 bases). Germline CDR1 is MDHEN and CDR2 is SYDVKM. Trimming took 5 bases from V and 3 from J, leaving 14 bases between them. The CDR3 has 14 residues.

This clonotype appeared many times. CDR3: CSARDRGRGKTYEQYF. The CDR3 region has the DNA TGCAGTGCTAGAGACAGAGGCAGGGGAAAAACCTACGAGCAGTACTTC. V gene TRBV20-1 combines with J gene TRBJ2-7, with D possibly matching TRBD1 (6 bases). Trimming removed 0 bases from V and 2 bases from J, with 17 bases in between. The germline V gene encodes CDR1 DFQATT and CDR2 SNEGSKA (reference sequence). The CDR3 extends over 16 amino acids.

This clonotype was counted ten times or more. V gene TRBV24-1 combines with J gene TRBJ2-5; 9 bases match TRBD1. Losses at the gene ends were 4 bases for V and 5 bases for J; bases not matched to a gene: 7. The CDR3 spans 15 residues. Germline assignment: CDR1 KGHDR and CDR2 SFDVKD. CDR3 nucleotides: TGTGCCACCAGTGAGTTACAGGGGGCGCGGGAGACCCAGTACTTC. Its translation: CATSELQGARETQYF.

The J gene is TRBJ1-2, the V gene TRBV12-3 or TRBV12-4; tentatively, D is TRBD1 (6 bases). The CDR3 runs to 14 residues. V lost 3 bases and J lost 6, with 14 bases in between. The DNA of the CDR3 is TGTGCCAGCAGTTTTAGGGTCCAGGGGAATGGCTACACCTTC. This codes for CASSFRVQGNGYTF.